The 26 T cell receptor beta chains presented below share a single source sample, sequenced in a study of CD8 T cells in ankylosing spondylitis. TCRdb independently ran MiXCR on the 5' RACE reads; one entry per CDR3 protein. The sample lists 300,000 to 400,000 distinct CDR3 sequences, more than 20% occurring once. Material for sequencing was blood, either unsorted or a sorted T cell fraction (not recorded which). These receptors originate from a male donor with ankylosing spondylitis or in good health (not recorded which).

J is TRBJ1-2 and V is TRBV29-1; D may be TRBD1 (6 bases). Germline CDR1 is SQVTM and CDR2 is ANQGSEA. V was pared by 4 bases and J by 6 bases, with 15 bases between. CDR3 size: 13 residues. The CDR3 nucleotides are TGCAGCGTTGTGGCCTGGACAGACAATGGCTACACCTTC. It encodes CSVVAWTDNGYTF.

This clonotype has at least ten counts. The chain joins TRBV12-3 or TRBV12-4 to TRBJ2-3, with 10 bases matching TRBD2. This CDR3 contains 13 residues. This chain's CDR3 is CERGGRCTDTQYF. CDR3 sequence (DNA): TGTGAGCGGGGGGGCCGGTGCACAGATACGCAGTATTTT.

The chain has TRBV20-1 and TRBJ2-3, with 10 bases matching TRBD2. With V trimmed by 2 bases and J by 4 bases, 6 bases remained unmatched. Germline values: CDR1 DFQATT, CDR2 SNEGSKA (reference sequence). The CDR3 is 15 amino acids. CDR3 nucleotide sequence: TGCAGTGCTAGACGGCTAGCGGGGGATTCAGATACGCAGTATTTT. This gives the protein CSARRLAGDSDTQYF.

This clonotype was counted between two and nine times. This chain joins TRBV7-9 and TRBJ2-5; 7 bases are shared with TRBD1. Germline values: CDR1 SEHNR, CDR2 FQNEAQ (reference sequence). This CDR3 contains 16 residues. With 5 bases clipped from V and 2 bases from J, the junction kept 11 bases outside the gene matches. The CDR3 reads CASSQTETGIQETQYF. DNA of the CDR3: TGTGCCAGCAGCCAAACCGAGACAGGGATACAAGAGACCCAGTACTTC.

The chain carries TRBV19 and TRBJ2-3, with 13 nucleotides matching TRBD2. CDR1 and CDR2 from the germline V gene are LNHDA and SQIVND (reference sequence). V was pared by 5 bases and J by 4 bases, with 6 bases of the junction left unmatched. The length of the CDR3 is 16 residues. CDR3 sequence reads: CASSPTGTSGADTQYF. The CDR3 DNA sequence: TGTGCCAGTAGTCCAACCGGGACTAGCGGGGCAGATACGCAGTATTTT.

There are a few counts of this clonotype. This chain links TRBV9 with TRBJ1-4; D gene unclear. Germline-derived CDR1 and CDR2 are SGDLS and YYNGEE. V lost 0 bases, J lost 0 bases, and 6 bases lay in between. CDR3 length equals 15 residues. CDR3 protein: CASSVGGTTNEKLFF. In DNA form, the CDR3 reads TGTGCCAGCAGCGTAGGAGGCACAACTAATGAAAAACTGTTTTTT. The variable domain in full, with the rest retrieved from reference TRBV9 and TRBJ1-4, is DSGVTQTPKHLITATGQRVTLRCSPRSGDLSVYWYQQSLDQGLQFLIQYYNGEERAKGNILERFSAQQFPDLHSELNLSSLELGDSALYFCASSVGGTTNEKLFFGSGTQLSVL.

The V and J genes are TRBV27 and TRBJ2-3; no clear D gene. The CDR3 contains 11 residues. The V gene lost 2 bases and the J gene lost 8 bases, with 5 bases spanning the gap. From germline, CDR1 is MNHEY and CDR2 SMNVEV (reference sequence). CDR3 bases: TGTGCCAGCAGTTTAATGGGTACGCAGTATTTT. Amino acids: CASSLMGTQYF.

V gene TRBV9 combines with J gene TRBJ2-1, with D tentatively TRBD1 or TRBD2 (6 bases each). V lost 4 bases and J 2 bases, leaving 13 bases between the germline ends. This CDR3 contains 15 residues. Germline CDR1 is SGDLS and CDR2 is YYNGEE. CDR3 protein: CASSYGGGTYNEQFF. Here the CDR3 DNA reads TGTGCCAGCAGCTATGGGGGCGGGACCTACAATGAGCAGTTCTTC.

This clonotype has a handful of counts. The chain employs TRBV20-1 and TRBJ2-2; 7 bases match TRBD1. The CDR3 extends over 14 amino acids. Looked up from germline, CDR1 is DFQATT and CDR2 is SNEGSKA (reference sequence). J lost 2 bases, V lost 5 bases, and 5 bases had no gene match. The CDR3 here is CSAVGQTNTGELFF. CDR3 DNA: TGCAGTGCTGTGGGACAGACAAACACCGGGGAGCTGTTTTTT.

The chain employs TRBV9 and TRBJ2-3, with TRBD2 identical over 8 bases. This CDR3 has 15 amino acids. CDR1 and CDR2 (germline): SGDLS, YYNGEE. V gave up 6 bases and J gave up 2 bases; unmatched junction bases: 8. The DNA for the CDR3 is TGTGCCAGCAACCCGCGGGGGGACCCCACAGATACGCAGTATTTT. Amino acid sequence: CASNPRGDPTDTQYF.

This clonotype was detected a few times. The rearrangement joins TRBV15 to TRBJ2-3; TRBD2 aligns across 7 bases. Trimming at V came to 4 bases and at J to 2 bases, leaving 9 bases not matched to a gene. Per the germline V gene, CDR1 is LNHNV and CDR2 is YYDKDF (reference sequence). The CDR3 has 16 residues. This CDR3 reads CATSTGAGRFTDTQYF. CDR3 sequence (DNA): TGTGCCACCAGCACTGGAGCGGGGAGATTCACAGATACGCAGTATTTT.

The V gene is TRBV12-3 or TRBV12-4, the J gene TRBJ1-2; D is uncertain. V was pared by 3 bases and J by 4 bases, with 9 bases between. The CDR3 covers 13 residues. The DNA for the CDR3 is TGTGCCAGCAGTTTGAGCGAAGCCTATGGCTACACCTTC. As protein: CASSLSEAYGYTF.

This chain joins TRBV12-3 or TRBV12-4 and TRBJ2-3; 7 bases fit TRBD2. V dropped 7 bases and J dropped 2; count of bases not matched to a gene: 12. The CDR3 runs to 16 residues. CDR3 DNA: TGTGCCAGCATCAAAAGCGGGGAAGAACTCACAGATACGCAGTATTTT. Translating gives CASIKSGEELTDTQYF.

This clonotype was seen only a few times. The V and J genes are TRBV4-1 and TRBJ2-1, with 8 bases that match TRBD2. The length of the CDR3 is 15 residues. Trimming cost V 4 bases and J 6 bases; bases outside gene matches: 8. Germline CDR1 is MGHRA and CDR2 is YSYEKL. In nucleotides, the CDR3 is TGCGCCAGCAGCCTCAGCGGGGGACATGCCAATGAGCAGTTCTTC. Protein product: CASSLSGGHANEQFF.

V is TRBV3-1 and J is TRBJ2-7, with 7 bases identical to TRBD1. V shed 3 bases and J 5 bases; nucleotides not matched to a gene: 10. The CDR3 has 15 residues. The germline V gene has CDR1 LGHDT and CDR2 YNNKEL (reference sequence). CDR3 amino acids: CASSHEWTGGNEQYF. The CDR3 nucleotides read TGTGCCAGCAGCCATGAATGGACAGGCGGAAACGAGCAGTACTTC.

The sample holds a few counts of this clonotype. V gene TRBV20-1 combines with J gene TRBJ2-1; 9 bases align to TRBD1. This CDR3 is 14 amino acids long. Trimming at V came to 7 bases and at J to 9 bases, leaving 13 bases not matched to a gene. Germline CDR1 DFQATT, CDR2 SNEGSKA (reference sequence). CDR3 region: CSGGGDRAPSEQFF. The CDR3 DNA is TGCAGTGGGGGCGGGGACAGGGCCCCCAGTGAGCAGTTCTTC.

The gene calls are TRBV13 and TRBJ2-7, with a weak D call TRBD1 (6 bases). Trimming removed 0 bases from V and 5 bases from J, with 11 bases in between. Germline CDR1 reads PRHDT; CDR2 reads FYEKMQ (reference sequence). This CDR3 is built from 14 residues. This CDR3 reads CASSLGFRGNEQYF. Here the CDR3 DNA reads TGTGCCAGCAGCTTAGGGTTCAGGGGCAACGAGCAGTACTTC.

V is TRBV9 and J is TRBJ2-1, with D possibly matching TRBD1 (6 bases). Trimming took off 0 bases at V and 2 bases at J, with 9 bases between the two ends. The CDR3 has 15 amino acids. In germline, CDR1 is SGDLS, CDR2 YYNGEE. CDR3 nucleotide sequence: TGTGCCAGCAGCGTAGCAGGGGCCCCCTACAATGAGCAGTTCTTC. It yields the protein CASSVAGAPYNEQFF.

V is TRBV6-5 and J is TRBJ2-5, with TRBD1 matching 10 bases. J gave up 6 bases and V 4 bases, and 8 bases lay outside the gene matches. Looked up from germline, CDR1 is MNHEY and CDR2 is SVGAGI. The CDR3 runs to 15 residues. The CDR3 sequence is CASSSPGQGQQTQYF. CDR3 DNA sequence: TGTGCCAGCAGTTCCCCGGGACAGGGGCAACAGACCCAGTACTTC.

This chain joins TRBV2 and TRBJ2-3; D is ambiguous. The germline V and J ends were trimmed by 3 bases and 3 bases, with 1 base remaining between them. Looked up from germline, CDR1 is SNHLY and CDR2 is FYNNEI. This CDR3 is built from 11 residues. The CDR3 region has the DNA TGTGCCAGCAGTGAGACAGATACGCAGTATTTT. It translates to CASSETDTQYF.

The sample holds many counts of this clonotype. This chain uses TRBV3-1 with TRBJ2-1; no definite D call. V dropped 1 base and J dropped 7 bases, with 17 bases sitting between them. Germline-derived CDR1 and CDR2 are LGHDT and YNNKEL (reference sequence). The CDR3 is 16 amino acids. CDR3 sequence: CASSQVEDGLGNEQFF. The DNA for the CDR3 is TGTGCCAGCAGCCAAGTCGAGGACGGTCTTGGAAATGAGCAGTTCTTC.

As DNA, the CDR3 is TGCGCCAGCAGCCAAGATAACCTAGCAGATACGCAGTATTTT. It codes for CASSQDNLADTQYF. The chain is built from TRBV4-1 and TRBJ2-3; D gene unclear. V lost 0 bases and J lost 4, with 8 bases in between. Per germline, CDR1 MGHRA and CDR2 YSYEKL. The CDR3 has 14 residues.

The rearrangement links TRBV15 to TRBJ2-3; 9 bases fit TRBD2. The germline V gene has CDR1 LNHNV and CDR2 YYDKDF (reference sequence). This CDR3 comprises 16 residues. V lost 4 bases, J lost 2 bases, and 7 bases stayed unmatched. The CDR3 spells CATSTPGLANTDTQYF. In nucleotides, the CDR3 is TGTGCCACCAGCACTCCTGGACTAGCGAACACAGATACGCAGTATTTT.

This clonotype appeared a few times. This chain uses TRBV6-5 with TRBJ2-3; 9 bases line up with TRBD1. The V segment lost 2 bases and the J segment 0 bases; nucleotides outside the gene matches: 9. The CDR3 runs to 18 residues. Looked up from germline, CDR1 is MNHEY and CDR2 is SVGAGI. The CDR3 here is CASSYILQTGGSTDTQYF. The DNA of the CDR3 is TGTGCCAGCAGTTACATACTCCAGACAGGGGGGAGCACAGATACGCAGTATTTT.

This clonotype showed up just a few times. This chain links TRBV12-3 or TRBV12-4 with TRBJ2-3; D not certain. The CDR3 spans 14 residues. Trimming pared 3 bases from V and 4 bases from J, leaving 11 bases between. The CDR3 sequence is CASSFPRSADTQYF. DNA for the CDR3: TGTGCCAGCAGTTTCCCCAGGTCGGCAGATACGCAGTATTTT.

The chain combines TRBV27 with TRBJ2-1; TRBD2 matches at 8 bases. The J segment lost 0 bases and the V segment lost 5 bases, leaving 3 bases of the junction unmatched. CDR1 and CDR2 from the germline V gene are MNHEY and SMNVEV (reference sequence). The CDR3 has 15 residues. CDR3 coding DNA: TGTGCCAGCAGTCCCGGGACTAGCTCCTACAATGAGCAGTTCTTC. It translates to CASSPGTSSYNEQFF.